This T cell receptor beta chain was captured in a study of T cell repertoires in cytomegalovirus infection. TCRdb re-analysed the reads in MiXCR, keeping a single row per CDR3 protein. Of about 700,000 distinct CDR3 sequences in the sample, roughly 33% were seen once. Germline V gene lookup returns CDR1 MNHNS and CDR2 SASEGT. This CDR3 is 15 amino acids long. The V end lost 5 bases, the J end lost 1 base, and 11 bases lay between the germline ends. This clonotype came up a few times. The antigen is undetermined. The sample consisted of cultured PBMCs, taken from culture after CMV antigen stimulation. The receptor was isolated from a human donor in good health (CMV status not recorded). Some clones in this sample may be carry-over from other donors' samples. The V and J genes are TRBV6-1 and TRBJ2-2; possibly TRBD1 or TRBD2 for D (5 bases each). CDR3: CASSSGALNTGELFF. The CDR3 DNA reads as TGTGCCAGCAGTTCCGGGGCTTTGAACACCGGGGAGCTGTTTTTT.